The next 28 T cell receptor beta chains were all read from a single sample in a study of persistence of HIV-infected CD4 T cells. The libraries were made with immunoSEQ version 4 in survey mode. Method: immunoSEQ multiplex PCR; TCRdb's copy keeps in-frame clones and lacks some. This table holds about 46,000 clones, approximately 90% found once. Cells were stimulated nonspecifically with anti-CD3/anti-CD28 magnetic beads. Responding CD4+ T cells were sorted by upregulation of both CD40 ligand and CD69. These TCRs' antigens remain unknown. Here the sequenced sample was CD4+ T cells sorted from PBMCs after roughly 18-hour stimulation, taken from a patient who received antiretroviral therapy. Receptor source: an adult woman with HIV who was CMV-seropositive.

In this sample, this clone turned up once. The chain employs TRBV6-6 and TRBJ2-7, with 7 bases aligning to TRBD1. Per the germline V gene, CDR1 is MNHNY and CDR2 is SVGAGI (reference sequence). CDR3 length: 15 residues. V dropped 5 bases and J dropped 5; count of bases not matched to a gene: 12. In DNA form, the CDR3 reads TGTGCCAGCAGTCCCCCCCGGGACAGACCCAACGAGCAGTACTTC. Translating gives CASSPPRDRPNEQYF.

This chain uses TRBV12-3 or TRBV12-4 with TRBJ2-3, with a possible D match to TRBD1 (6 bases). This CDR3 comprises 12 residues. Trimming stripped 5 bases from V and 9 bases from J, with 12 bases between. The CDR3: CASSVSQGTQYF. In DNA form, the CDR3 reads TGTGCCAGCAGTGTCTCGCAGGGGACGCAGTATTTT.

CDR3 sequence: CASRRLEGSYGYTF. In nucleotides, the CDR3 is TGTGCCAGCCGCCGCCTGGAAGGGAGCTATGGCTACACCTTC. The chain carries TRBV19 and TRBJ1-2; D remains unclear. The CDR3 extends over 14 amino acids. Trimming cost V 9 bases and J 4 bases, with 18 bases left between them. CDR1 is LNHDA, CDR2 SQIVND, per germline (reference sequence).

V is TRBV5-1 and J is TRBJ2-5, with D maybe TRBD2 (7 bases). V lost 4 bases and J 2 bases, leaving 15 bases between the germline ends. This CDR3 has 15 amino acids. Germline V gene sequence: CDR1 SGHRS, CDR2 YFSETQ. The CDR3 here is CASSVGGAGQETQYF. CDR3 nucleotide sequence: TGCGCCAGCAGCGTAGGGGGGGCTGGGCAAGAGACCCAGTACTTC.

The gene calls are TRBV3-1 (or the pseudogene TRBV3-2) and TRBJ1-2; 7 nucleotides align to TRBD1. This CDR3 is built from 16 residues. CDR1 and CDR2 (germline): LGHDT, YNNKEL (reference sequence). Trimming took 1 base from V and 3 from J; bases not matched to a gene: 8. The CDR3 sequence is CASSQVNYRGDYGYTF. As DNA, the CDR3 is TGTGCCAGCAGCCAAGTTAATTACAGGGGTGACTATGGCTACACCTTC.

The gene calls are TRBV2 and TRBJ2-7, with 7 nucleotides matching TRBD1. V was pared by 6 bases and J by 3 bases, with 11 bases of the junction left unmatched. CDR3 length: 15 residues. Looked up from germline, CDR1 is SNHLY and CDR2 is FYNNEI. CDR3 nucleotides: TGTGCCAGCAGCCGCCGGACAGGAGGTGGCTACGAGCAGTACTTC. This sequence encodes CASSRRTGGGYEQYF.

The CDR3 spells CASSLKGETEAFF. The CDR3, as DNA: TGCGCCAGCAGCTTGAAGGGAGAGACTGAAGCTTTCTTT. The chain joins TRBV5-1 to TRBJ1-1; D unresolved. The CDR3 runs to 13 residues. V lost 1 base, J lost 5 bases, and 9 bases lay in between. In germline, CDR1 is SGHRS, CDR2 YFSETQ.

V gene TRBV25-1 combines with J gene TRBJ1-1, with TRBD1 matching over 9 bases. There are 14 residues in the CDR3. Germline CDR1 and CDR2: MGHDK and SYGVNS. Losses at the gene ends were 8 bases for V and 4 bases for J; bases not matched to a gene: 8. CDR3: CASERGQGITEAFF. CDR3 DNA sequence: TGTGCCAGCGAACGCGGACAGGGGATCACTGAAGCTTTCTTT.

This clone was picked up a small number of times. This chain links TRBV5-6 with TRBJ2-5, with no clear D. This CDR3 spans 12 amino acids. CDR1 and CDR2 (germline): SGHDT, YYEEEE. Trimming removed 4 bases from V and 1 base from J, with 5 bases in between. CDR3 amino acids: CASSLTQETQYF. The CDR3 nucleotides are TGTGCCAGCAGCCTGACCCAAGAGACCCAGTACTTC.

The CDR3 region has the DNA TGCGCCAGCAGCCACTCCGGGACAGTGAATAATTCACCCCTCCACTTT. This codes for CASSHSGTVNNSPLHF. This chain uses TRBV5-1 with TRBJ1-6; the match to TRBD1 covers 7 bases. Germline V lookup: CDR1 SGHRS, CDR2 YFSETQ. The ends lost 4 bases at V and 5 bases at J; junction bases unmatched: 9. The CDR3 covers 16 residues. Supplemented by reference TRBV5-1 and TRBJ1-6, the full variable domain reads KAGVTQTPRYLIKTRGQQVTLSCSPISGHRSVSWYQQTPGQGLQFLFEYFSETQRNKGNFPGRFSGRQFSNSRSEMNVSTLELGDSALYLCASSHSGTVNNSPLHFGNGTRLTVT.

This clone was seen more than once but under ten times. The J gene is TRBJ2-3, the V gene TRBV5-1, with 11 bases lining up with TRBD2. Looked up from germline, CDR1 is SGHRS and CDR2 is YFSETQ. V lost 4 bases and J lost 2; bases outside the gene matches: 9. The length of the CDR3 is 17 residues. The CDR3: CASSALAGGGNTDTQYF. In nucleotides, the CDR3 is TGCGCCAGCAGCGCTCTAGCGGGGGGCGGGAACACAGATACGCAGTATTTT.

This clone has just a few counts. The CDR3 sequence: CASSKGTNQPQHF. DNA of the CDR3: TGTGCCAGCTCAAAGGGGACAAATCAGCCCCAGCATTTT. J is TRBJ1-5 and V is TRBV18; D is possibly TRBD1 (6 bases). CDR1 and CDR2 from the germline V gene are KGHSH and LQKENI. The CDR3 extends over 13 amino acids. Between the trimmed V and J ends, which lost 5 bases and 4 bases, there was a span of 9 bases.

This clone occurred a few times. The chain uses TRBV5-1 and TRBJ1-1; a weak D match, TRBD1 (6 bases). V was shortened by 5 bases and J by 3 bases, with 17 bases between the two germline ends. The CDR3 sequence is 15 residues long. Germline CDR1 and CDR2: SGHRS and YFSETQ. This CDR3 is CASREIQGPYTEAFF. CDR3 DNA sequence: TGCGCCAGCAGGGAGATACAGGGACCCTACACTGAAGCTTTCTTT.

V gene TRBV7-6 combines with J gene TRBJ1-2; 8 positions match TRBD1. Germline V CDR1 and CDR2: SGHVS, FNYEAQ. Trimming removed 6 bases from V and 3 bases from J; junction bases left unmatched: 6. The CDR3 is 14 residues long. The chain's CDR3 is CASSPGGVDYGYTF. The CDR3 DNA is TGTGCCAGCAGTCCAGGGGGCGTCGACTATGGCTACACCTTC.

The V and J genes are TRBV14 and TRBJ1-3; TRBD1 agrees at 7 bases. V was clipped by 4 bases and J by 0 bases; unmatched bases: 3. Germline lookup yields CDR1 SGHDN and CDR2 FVKESK. The CDR3 loop spans 15 amino acids. The CDR3 DNA reads as TGTGCCAGCAGCCTGGGACAGTACTCTGGAAACACCATATATTTT. Amino acids: CASSLGQYSGNTIYF.

The chain recombines TRBV4-1 with TRBJ2-7; 8 bases fit TRBD1. The junction had 8 bases not matched to a gene; V was cut back by 3 bases and J by 1 base. This CDR3 has 16 amino acids. In germline, CDR1 is MGHRA, CDR2 YSYEKL. In DNA, the CDR3 is TGCGCCAGCAGCCAGGCCCAGGGGGCCCATTCCTACGAGCAGTACTTC. Translating gives CASSQAQGAHSYEQYF.

This chain connects TRBV2 to TRBJ1-6, with 9 bases aligning to TRBD1. With V trimmed by 0 bases and J by 10 bases, 10 bases remained unmatched. The germline CDR1 and CDR2 sequences are SNHLY and FYNNEI. CDR3 length: 17 residues. The CDR3 is CASSEAPWTGEGSPLHF. CDR3 DNA: TGTGCCAGCAGTGAAGCGCCCTGGACAGGGGAAGGATCACCCCTCCACTTT.

This clone was detected only a few times. The V gene is TRBV7-2, the J gene TRBJ2-3; 7 bases match TRBD2. This CDR3 region has 13 residues. CDR1 is SGHTA and CDR2 is FQGNSA in the germline V gene. V trimming: 8 bases; J trimming: 2 bases; junction bases outside the gene matches: 4. CDR3 sequence reads: CASGGGLTDTQYF. CDR3 in DNA: TGTGCCAGCGGCGGGGGACTCACAGATACGCAGTATTTT.

In DNA form, the CDR3 reads TGCGCCAGCAGCTTTCAGGGGGCCCTAGGGGAAAAACTGTTTTTT. Amino acid sequence: CASSFQGALGEKLFF. V and J are TRBV5-1 and TRBJ1-4; 8 bases line up with TRBD1. Germline loops: CDR1 SGHRS, CDR2 YFSETQ. With V trimmed by 2 bases and J by 8 bases, 8 bases remained unmatched. The CDR3 runs to 15 residues.

V gene TRBV12-3 or TRBV12-4 combines with J gene TRBJ1-1; D remains ambiguous. V shed 6 bases and J shed 4 bases, with 9 bases lying between them. The CDR3 has 12 amino acids. The CDR3 nucleotides are TGTGCCAGCAGCACATACGGCACTGAAGCTTTCTTT. Its protein product is CASSTYGTEAFF.

This sequence joins TRBV6-1 and TRBJ1-2; no clear D gene. The V end lost 0 bases, the J end lost 6 bases, and 11 bases lay between the germline ends. This CDR3 has 14 amino acids. Germline lookup yields CDR1 MNHNS and CDR2 SASEGT. CDR3 DNA sequence: TGTGCCAGCAGTGAAGCAGTAGGGAAGGATGGCTACACCTTC. Amino acid sequence: CASSEAVGKDGYTF.

V is TRBV19 and J is TRBJ1-2; maybe TRBD1 (6 bases). Trimming stripped 5 bases from V and 4 bases from J, with 11 bases between. The CDR3 is 13 amino acids. CDR1 and CDR2 (germline): LNHDA, SQIVND (reference sequence). The CDR3 protein is CASSWVRGYGYTF. The CDR3 nucleotides read TGTGCCAGTAGTTGGGTCAGGGGCTATGGCTACACCTTC. The complete variable domain, with remaining parts taken from reference TRBV19 and TRBJ1-2, reads DGGITQSPKYLFRKEGQNVTLSCEQNLNHDAMYWYRQDPGQGLRLIYYSQIVNDFQKGDIAEGYSVSREKKESFPLTVTSAQKNPTAFYLCASSWVRGYGYTFGSGTRLTVV.

The chain joins TRBV11-1 to TRBJ2-7; D remains unclear. This CDR3 is built from 15 residues. Germline V gene data show CDR1 as SGHAT and CDR2 as FQDESV (reference sequence). The ends were cut back, 5 bases at V and 1 base at J, with 15 bases in the middle. The CDR3 DNA follows: TGTGCCAGCAGCATGAGTGGTCGCGGATCCTACGAGCAGTACTTC. Amino acid sequence: CASSMSGRGSYEQYF.

The chain combines TRBV5-1 with TRBJ2-6; D is ambiguous. The V gene's germline CDR1 is SGHRS and CDR2 YFSETQ. Deletions cut 6 bases from V and 4 bases from J, with 14 bases between. This CDR3 has 15 residues. CDR3 coding DNA: TGCGCCAGCAATCCGACCGTAACCGGGGCCAACGTCCTGACTTTC. Translation: CASNPTVTGANVLTF.

This sequence joins TRBV9 and TRBJ2-7; 8 nucleotides match TRBD1. This CDR3 contains 13 residues. Trimming removed 10 bases from V and 1 base from J; junction bases left unmatched: 7. CDR1 is SGDLS, CDR2 YYNGEE, per germline. CDR3 sequence (DNA): TGTGCCTTATGGACAGGGCCATCCTACGAGCAGTACTTC. This encodes CALWTGPSYEQYF.

The rearrangement joins TRBV28 to TRBJ2-2; D remains ambiguous. Trimming cost V 5 bases and J 1 base, with 14 bases left between them. Germline V gives CDR1 MDHEN, CDR2 SYDVKM. The CDR3 loop spans 16 amino acids. The CDR3 coding sequence is TGTGCCAGCAGTCCACCTTCGGGTGGGAACACCGGGGAGCTGTTTTTT. Its translation is CASSPPSGGNTGELFF.

The V call is TRBV24-1, the J call TRBJ2-3, with TRBD1 as a possible D gene (5 bases). Germline V gene sequence: CDR1 KGHDR, CDR2 SFDVKD. The CDR3 is 17 amino acids. Trimming pared 5 bases from V and 0 bases from J, leaving 17 bases between. Here the CDR3 DNA reads TGTGCCACCAGTGGGCGTGAAGGGGCAGCTAGCACAGATACGCAGTATTTT. It encodes CATSGREGAASTDTQYF.

The table lists this clone with a count of one. The rearrangement uses TRBV10-3 and TRBJ2-3, with TRBD2 matching over 11 bases. The CDR3 totals 17 residues. V lost 2 bases, J lost 3 bases, and 7 bases stayed unmatched. Germline-derived CDR1 and CDR2 are ENHRY and SYGVKD. CDR3 sequence reads: CAISEPPGLAVTDTQYF. CDR3 nucleotides: TGTGCCATCAGTGAGCCCCCGGGACTAGCGGTAACAGATACGCAGTATTTT.